This entry features one T cell receptor (beta chain) sequence. This specimen comes from a study of blood T cell repertoires in COVID-19. In the study overall: Samples representing acute and convalescent COVID-19 were sourced from the United States, Italy and Spain. T cells, B-cell-depleted T cells, or PBMCs supplied cDNA or gDNA.

The CDR3 has 12 residues. CDR1 MNHEY and CDR2 SVGEGT come from the germline V gene. Trimming stripped 6 bases from V and 7 bases from J, with 12 bases between. Authors' analysis steps: Using reference gene primer amplification, nucleated cell counts were estimated. Using immunoSEQ multiplex PCR, the repertoire was profiled, and TCRdb retains in-frame clones only, with some absent. Clone size and the V and J calls come from that table; the DNA yielded D and trimming. The table has about 310,000 clones, about 90% seen once. This TCR was recovered from a woman between 40 and 50 years old with COVID-19, enrolled during active disease. V is TRBV6-2 or TRBV6-3 and J is TRBJ1-2; a possible D gene is TRBD1 (6 bases). Sequencing was done on a sample of peripheral blood. The CDR3 DNA follows: TGTGCCAGCAGCGACAGGTCGATTGGCTACACCTTC. The encoded protein is CASSDRSIGYTF.